This entry describes one T cell receptor (beta chain). Its specificity is not known. These data come from a study of OX40 agonist ivuxolimab in advanced cancers. Looking at the study overall: The treatment was a fully human IgG2 OX40 agonist, ivuxolimab. Dose-escalation patients had hepatocellular carcinoma, melanoma, renal cell or head and neck cancer.

Study-wide points: What antigens the expanded peripheral T cells recognized was never established. Those patients achieving a partial response at 0.1-3.0 mg/kg showed among the lowest clonal expansion.

TCRdb keeps only in-frame clones here, not all; method: immunoSEQ multiplex PCR. Seen here are some 74,000 clones, more than 75% observed once, and the top ten hold over 0.75%. The CDR3 consists of 16 residues. Germline V gene sequence: CDR1 MNHEY, CDR2 SVGAGI. The trim removed 4 bases at V and 7 bases at J, leaving 10 bases unmatched. The sequence was obtained from an adult with an advanced solid tumor such as melanoma, head and neck, liver or kidney cancer. The rearrangement uses TRBV6-5 and TRBJ2-1, with 10 positions matching TRBD1. The sample was CD4+ or CD8+ T cells sorted from blood, taken in a trial of the OX40 agonist ivuxolimab. CDR3: CASSLRRGTGENEQFF. The CDR3 DNA reads as TGTGCCAGCAGTTTACGCCGGGGGACAGGGGAAAATGAGCAGTTCTTC.